Shown below are 10 T cell receptor beta chains from a single sample sequenced in a study of OX40 agonist ivuxolimab in advanced cancers. Assay used: immunoSEQ multiplex PCR; TCRdb lists only in-frame clones, some missing. This table holds 40,000 to 45,000 clones, roughly 81% found once. The sequencing here drew on CD4+ or CD8+ T cells sorted from blood, taken in a trial of the OX40 agonist ivuxolimab. The receptors originated from an adult with an advanced solid tumor such as melanoma, head and neck, liver or kidney cancer.

The gene calls are TRBV6-1 and TRBJ1-1, with D perhaps TRBD1 (5 bases). Trimming shortened V by 1 base and J by 3 bases, and 21 bases separated the two germline ends. The germline CDR1 and CDR2 sequences are MNHNS and SASEGT. The CDR3 is 18 residues long. The CDR3 loop is CASSEENIWDFGDTEAFF. The DNA of the CDR3 is TGTGCCAGCAGTGAAGAGAATATTTGGGACTTTGGGGACACTGAAGCTTTCTTT.

The chain combines TRBV4-3 with TRBJ2-1; TRBD2 might be the D (5 bases). The CDR3 spans 15 residues. V was pared by 1 base and J by 7 bases, with 14 bases between. The germline CDR1 and CDR2 sequences are LGHNA and YSLEER. The CDR3 nucleotides are TGCGCCAGCAGCCAAGGGACTGCTTCCGGAAATGAGCAGTTCTTC. Encoded protein: CASSQGTASGNEQFF.

This chain connects TRBV6-5 to TRBJ1-5; no definite D call. Trimming pared 5 bases from V and 0 bases from J, leaving 11 bases between. The germline V gene has CDR1 MNHEY and CDR2 SVGAGI. CDR3 length: 15 amino acids. This CDR3 reads CASSQDMTSNQPQHF. The CDR3 DNA reads as TGTGCCAGCAGTCAAGACATGACTAGCAATCAGCCCCAGCATTTT.

The genes are TRBV30 and TRBJ1-1; maybe TRBD1 (6 bases). The CDR3 runs 13 residues. From germline, CDR1 is GTSNPN and CDR2 SVGIG (reference sequence). The germline V and J ends were trimmed by 0 bases and 7 bases, with 12 bases remaining between them. CDR3 region: CAWSVDRPFEAFF. The DNA for the CDR3 is TGTGCCTGGAGTGTAGACAGGCCCTTTGAAGCTTTCTTT. Full variable domain (remainder filled in from reference TRBV30 and TRBJ1-1): SQTIHQWPATLVQPVGSPLSLECTVEGTSNPNLYWYRQAAGRGLQLLFYSVGIGQISSEVPQNLSASRPQDRQFILSSKKLLLSDSGFYLCAWSVDRPFEAFFGQGTRLTVV.

The chain uses TRBV19 and TRBJ2-7, with 9 bases lining up with TRBD2. J was trimmed by 2 bases and V by 5 bases; bases with no gene match: 4. The CDR3 runs to 14 residues. The germline CDR1 and CDR2 sequences are LNHDA and SQIVND (reference sequence). The CDR3 nucleotides are TGTGCCAGTAGTCTAGCGGGATCCCCCTACGAGCAGTACTTC. It yields the protein CASSLAGSPYEQYF.

This clone was seen only once. This rearrangement joins TRBV11-3 to TRBJ2-1; 7 bases map to TRBD1. The CDR3 is 14 residues long. The V and J ends lost 3 bases and 5 bases, in that order; junction bases with no gene match: 4. Germline V gene sequence: CDR1 SGHNT, CDR2 YENEEA. CDR3 residues: CASSFPGQNNEQFF. The CDR3 region has the DNA TGTGCCAGCAGCTTTCCGGGACAGAACAATGAGCAGTTCTTC.

The chain joins TRBV27 to TRBJ1-4, with 8 bases that match TRBD1. Germline lookup yields CDR1 MNHEY and CDR2 SMNVEV (reference sequence). Trimming at V came to 5 bases and at J to 6 bases, leaving 8 bases not matched to a gene. CDR3 length equals 15 residues. CDR3 sequence reads: CASSQLRGRDEKLFF. CDR3 DNA sequence: TGTGCCAGCAGTCAACTCAGGGGGCGAGATGAAAAACTGTTTTTT.

This clone was recorded once. The chain joins TRBV11-2 to TRBJ2-2; the D is unclear. This CDR3 has 13 amino acids. With 3 bases removed from V and 8 bases from J, the gap between germline ends came to 10 bases. From germline, CDR1 is SGHAT and CDR2 FQNNGV. CDR3 bases: TGTGCCAGCAGCTTTAAGCGCCCAGGGGAGCTGTTTTTT. It encodes CASSFKRPGELFF.

V is TRBV4-2 and J is TRBJ2-6; the D is unclear. V shed 4 bases and J shed 1 base, with 14 bases lying between them. CDR3 length equals 17 residues. Germline V gives CDR1 LGHNA, CDR2 YNFKEQ. The CDR3 reads CASSPTVGLSGANVLTF. The CDR3 nucleotides read TGTGCCAGCAGCCCCACGGTGGGCCTGTCTGGGGCCAACGTCCTGACTTTC.

The rearrangement joins TRBV5-4 to TRBJ1-2; 9 positions match TRBD1. CDR1 is SGHNT, CDR2 YYREEE, per germline (reference sequence). The CDR3 is made up of 15 amino acids. Trimming at V came to 3 bases and at J to 4 bases, leaving 7 bases not matched to a gene. The CDR3 region has the DNA TGTGCCAGCAGCTGGAGCGGACAGGGGCGCTATGGCTACACCTTC. This gives the protein CASSWSGQGRYGYTF. The complete variable domain, with remaining parts taken from reference TRBV5-4 and TRBJ1-2, reads ETGVTQSPTHLIKTRGQQVTLRCSSQSGHNTVSWYQQALGQGPQFIFQYYREEENGRGNFPPRFSGLQFPNYSSELNVNALELDDSALYLCASSWSGQGRYGYTFGSGTRLTVV.